A single sample gave rise to the 32 T cell receptor beta chains below, sequenced in a study of cytomegalovirus exposure and HLA in healthy donors. The PCR had 60 Vbeta and 13 Jbeta primers. Assay: immunoSEQ multiplex PCR; the TCRdb copy retains only in-frame clones and omits some. The top ten clones hold roughly 6% of a sample with hundreds of thousands of clones, around 76% of them seen once. The sequencing input was PBMCs. These receptors originate from a man in his forties in good health and CMV-seropositive.

This clone was found a few times. The rearrangement joins TRBV19 to TRBJ1-5, with unresolved D. V lost 6 bases, J lost 4 bases, and 16 bases lay in between. The CDR3 loop spans 15 amino acids. CDR1 LNHDA and CDR2 SQIVND come from the germline V gene (reference sequence). CDR3 sequence (DNA): TGTGCCAGTAGCCCTGCAACAGATGGGAATCAGCCCCAGCATTTT. Residues: CASSPATDGNQPQHF.

The chain combines TRBV10-2 with TRBJ2-7; possibly TRBD2 for D (6 bases). Looked up from germline, CDR1 is WSHSY and CDR2 is SAAADI. The CDR3 is made up of 14 amino acids. With 7 bases removed from V and 3 bases from J, the gap between germline ends came to 16 bases. CDR3 protein: CASKLGGESYEQYF. In nucleotides, the CDR3 is TGCGCCAGCAAATTGGGGGGAGAAAGCTACGAGCAGTACTTC.

The rearrangement joins TRBV9 to TRBJ1-2; D gene uncertain. V lost 3 bases to trimming and J lost 4 bases, with 10 bases between them. Germline lookup yields CDR1 SGDLS and CDR2 YYNGEE. The CDR3 is 13 amino acids. The CDR3 DNA is TGTGCCAGCAGCGGCGGGGAGGGCTATGGCTACACCTTC. It specifies CASSGGEGYGYTF.

Here the CDR3 DNA reads TGTGCCAGCAGCTCCGGGACAGGGGGCGCAGATACGCAGTATTTT. Translating it yields CASSSGTGGADTQYF. J is TRBJ2-3 and V is TRBV7-9, with 12 bases matching TRBD1. Germline V gene data show CDR1 as SEHNR and CDR2 as FQNEAQ (reference sequence). This CDR3 has 15 amino acids. Trimming removed 4 bases from V and 4 bases from J; junction bases left unmatched: 3.

This chain uses TRBV30 with TRBJ1-1, with no clear D. The germline V and J ends were trimmed by 4 bases and 1 base, with 13 bases remaining between them. The CDR3 consists of 14 residues. Germline V gives CDR1 GTSNPN, CDR2 SVGIG (reference sequence). The CDR3 protein is CAWTNAGRNTEAFF. For the CDR3, the DNA is TGTGCCTGGACGAACGCGGGGAGGAACACTGAAGCTTTCTTT.

This chain connects TRBV13 to TRBJ2-5; D is unclear. The CDR3 is made up of 13 amino acids. Germline V gene lookup returns CDR1 PRHDT and CDR2 FYEKMQ (reference sequence). V gave up 5 bases and J gave up 5 bases, with 12 bases separating them. The CDR3 here is CASSPRRQETQYF. CDR3 sequence (DNA): TGTGCCAGCAGCCCCCGGCGGCAGGAGACCCAGTACTTC.

V gene TRBV2 combines with J gene TRBJ2-5; 9 nucleotides match TRBD1. The J segment lost 11 bases and the V segment lost 6 bases, leaving 13 bases of the junction unmatched. CDR3 length: 14 amino acids. Germline CDR1 is SNHLY and CDR2 is FYNNEI. The CDR3 region is CASRSGTGRGEQYF. The CDR3 DNA is TGTGCCAGCAGGTCCGGGACAGGGCGAGGTGAGCAGTACTTC.

The chain links TRBV5-5 to TRBJ1-5; TRBD1 is a possible D gene (5 bases). The length of the CDR3 is 16 residues. Trimming took off 0 bases at V and 7 bases at J, with 17 bases between the two ends. In germline, CDR1 is SGHKS, CDR2 YYEKEE (reference sequence). Here the CDR3 reads CASSLGQGEVGQPQHF. The CDR3 DNA sequence: TGTGCCAGCAGCTTGGGGCAGGGTGAGGTAGGCCAGCCCCAGCATTTT.

This clone was seen just once. The genes are TRBV7-6 and TRBJ1-1; weak D call: TRBD1 (6 bases). Germline lookup yields CDR1 SGHVS and CDR2 FNYEAQ. This CDR3 is 15 amino acids long. V was shortened by 1 base and J by 5 bases, with 14 bases between the two germline ends. The CDR3 nucleotides read TGTGCCAGCAGCTTAGACCCGGACAGTAGGACTGAAGCTTTCTTT. This codes for CASSLDPDSRTEAFF.

The V call is TRBV2, the J call TRBJ1-5; TRBD1 aligns across 10 bases. With V trimmed by 4 bases and J by 8 bases, 5 bases remained unmatched. This CDR3 spans 14 amino acids. Germline V gene sequence: CDR1 SNHLY, CDR2 FYNNEI. CDR3 sequence reads: CASSGTGGLKPQHF. The CDR3 nucleotides read TGTGCCAGCAGTGGGACAGGGGGTTTGAAGCCCCAGCATTTT.

This clone was counted between two and nine times. The chain links TRBV9 to TRBJ2-7; D is undetermined. With 2 bases removed from V and 3 bases from J, the gap between germline ends came to 6 bases. This CDR3 region has 12 residues. Germline loops: CDR1 SGDLS, CDR2 YYNGEE. CDR3 in DNA: TGTGCCAGCAGCGTGTCTAGCTACGAGCAGTACTTC. It specifies CASSVSSYEQYF.

This chain uses TRBV2 with TRBJ2-5; maybe TRBD1 (5 bases). Trimming shortened V by 2 bases and J by 1 base, and 11 bases separated the two germline ends. The CDR3 is made up of 15 amino acids. From germline, CDR1 is SNHLY and CDR2 FYNNEI. In DNA, the CDR3 is TGTGCCAGCAGTGAACATCTGACAGTCCAAGAGACCCAGTACTTC. Protein: CASSEHLTVQETQYF.

The chain employs TRBV11-3 and TRBJ2-3; TRBD2 matches 10 bases. With V trimmed by 5 bases and J by 2 bases, 13 bases remained unmatched. This CDR3 region has 18 residues. The V gene's germline CDR1 is SGHNT and CDR2 YENEEA. The CDR3 DNA reads TGTGCCAGCAGCGCAAAGATGGGACTAGCGAGGGACACAGATACGCAGTATTTT. It encodes CASSAKMGLARDTDTQYF.

The rearrangement links TRBV9 to TRBJ2-2; 7 bases fit TRBD2. The CDR3 consists of 15 residues. V lost 2 bases and J lost 7; bases outside the gene matches: 8. The V gene's germline CDR1 is SGDLS and CDR2 YYNGEE. As DNA, the CDR3 is TGTGCCAGCAGCGTCACCGGGAGGAACGGCGGGGAGCTGTTTTTT. It encodes CASSVTGRNGGELFF.

J is TRBJ2-5 and V is TRBV4-1; maybe TRBD1 (6 bases). Germline CDR1 is MGHRA and CDR2 is YSYEKL. The V gene lost 5 bases and the J gene lost 5 bases, with 12 bases spanning the gap. The CDR3 extends over 13 amino acids. The CDR3 is CASSTPRGETQYF. CDR3 coding DNA: TGCGCCAGCAGCACCCCCAGGGGCGAGACCCAGTACTTC.

V gene TRBV30 combines with J gene TRBJ1-5, with 10 bases matching TRBD1. Germline V lookup: CDR1 GTSNPN, CDR2 SVGIG (reference sequence). The CDR3 runs 15 residues. Losses at the gene ends were 5 bases for V and 7 bases for J; bases not matched to a gene: 11. CDR3 protein: CAWGPGTGVRQPQHF. CDR3 coding DNA: TGTGCCTGGGGCCCCGGGACAGGGGTTAGACAGCCCCAGCATTTT. Full variable domain (remainder filled in from reference TRBV30 and TRBJ1-5): SQTIHQWPATLVQPVGSPLSLECTVEGTSNPNLYWYRQAAGRGLQLLFYSVGIGQISSEVPQNLSASRPQDRQFILSSKKLLLSDSGFYLCAWGPGTGVRQPQHFGDGTRLSIL.

This chain links TRBV6-6 with TRBJ2-7, with D perhaps TRBD2 (6 bases). The CDR3 runs 13 residues. The V gene lost 2 bases and the J gene lost 4 bases, with 9 bases spanning the gap. CDR1 MNHNY and CDR2 SVGAGI come from the germline V gene (reference sequence). Here the CDR3 DNA reads TGTGCCAGCAGTTACGCGGGACCATACGAGCAGTACTTC. As protein: CASSYAGPYEQYF.

The chain uses TRBV19 and TRBJ2-7, with D maybe TRBD2 (6 bases). V dropped 6 bases and J dropped 4 bases, with 13 bases sitting between them. CDR1 is LNHDA and CDR2 is SQIVND in the germline V gene (reference sequence). CDR3 length equals 13 residues. The CDR3 coding sequence is TGTGCCAGTAGGGACGGGAGTCGGTACGAGCAGTACTTC. Translating it yields CASRDGSRYEQYF.

V gene TRBV23-1 combines with J gene TRBJ2-6; D unresolved. TRBV23-1 is classed as an ORF, of uncertain function. V shed 0 bases and J shed 0 bases, with 6 bases lying between them. The CDR3 covers 16 residues. CDR3 nucleotides: TGCGCCAGCAGTCAATCGCGCGACTCTGGGGCCAACGTCCTGACTTTC. It translates to CASSQSRDSGANVLTF.

The V and J genes are TRBV10-3 and TRBJ1-4, with D maybe TRBD1 (6 bases). The germline V gene has CDR1 ENHRY and CDR2 SYGVKD. This CDR3 has 13 residues. Deletions cut 5 bases from V and 5 bases from J, with 9 bases between. CDR3 sequence reads: CAISPGDNEKLFF. The CDR3 bases are TGTGCCATCAGTCCAGGGGACAATGAAAAACTGTTTTTT.

The chain recombines TRBV7-9 with TRBJ1-3, with a tentative D call TRBD1 (6 bases). V shed 1 base and J shed 0 bases, with 13 bases lying between them. This CDR3 region has 17 residues. CDR1 and CDR2 (germline): SEHNR, FQNEAQ (reference sequence). Written as DNA, the CDR3 is TGTGCCAGCAGCTTAGGAGGCGGACAGAACTCTGGAAACACCATATATTTT. Translated: CASSLGGGQNSGNTIYF.

V usage is TRBV5-6 and J usage is TRBJ2-1; D is perhaps TRBD1 (5 bases). The CDR3 length is 13 residues. Germline loops: CDR1 SGHDT, CDR2 YYEEEE. With 4 bases removed from V and 6 bases from J, the gap between germline ends came to 11 bases. The CDR3 region has the DNA TGTGCCAGCAGCCCCCTTAGGGGCAATGAGCAGTTCTTC. It encodes CASSPLRGNEQFF. Full variable domain (outside the CDR3, taken from reference TRBV5-6 and TRBJ2-1): DAGVTQSPTHLIKTRGQQVTLRCSPKSGHDTVSWYQQALGQGPQFIFQYYEEEERQRGNFPDRFSGHQFPNYSSELNVNALLLGDSALYLCASSPLRGNEQFFGPGTRLTVL.

This sequence joins TRBV10-2 and TRBJ2-7; 8 positions agree with TRBD2. The CDR3 length is 14 residues. Germline V gives CDR1 WSHSY, CDR2 SAAADI. Germline trimming cut 2 bases from V and 5 bases from J; bases unmatched to any gene: 5. CDR3 DNA: TGCGCCAGCAGTGAGGCCATTAGCGGGGACGAGCAGTACTTC. It codes for CASSEAISGDEQYF.

The rearrangement uses TRBV28 and TRBJ1-5, with D perhaps TRBD1 (6 bases). V shed 10 bases and J shed 3 bases, with 13 bases lying between them. The CDR3 has 13 amino acids. Germline V lookup: CDR1 MDHEN, CDR2 SYDVKM. The CDR3 region is CANQDRPNQPQHF. The CDR3 DNA follows: TGTGCCAACCAGGACAGACCCAATCAGCCCCAGCATTTT.

On this clone: Its ends do not fully match the called genes, so a read error is possible. The chain uses TRBV7-7 and TRBJ2-2, with 8 bases fitting TRBD2. The CDR3 is 15 amino acids. CDR1 is SSHAT, CDR2 FNYEAQ, per germline (reference sequence). The CDR3 nucleotides read TGTGCTAGCAGCTTGCAAGGCGGGGGGACCGGGGAGCTGTTTTTT. Translating gives CASSLQGGGTGELFF.

Comment on this clone: This CDR3 is also generated by other DNA sequences in the sample. The chain couples TRBV27 to TRBJ2-1, with a weak D call TRBD2 (5 bases). Per germline, CDR1 MNHEY and CDR2 SMNVEV (reference sequence). The CDR3 has 15 amino acids. V lost 3 bases and J 0 bases, leaving 9 bases between the germline ends. The CDR3, as DNA: TGTGCCAGCAGTTTGGGAGCGAGCTCCTACAATGAGCAGTTCTTC. Its protein is CASSLGASSYNEQFF.

The J gene is TRBJ2-3, the V gene TRBV5-1, with D possibly matching TRBD2 (5 bases). This CDR3 has 16 residues. Germline values: CDR1 SGHRS, CDR2 YFSETQ. V was cut by 0 bases and J by 0 bases, with 11 bases left in between. The CDR3 DNA follows: TGCGCCAGCAGCTTGGCTGGAGCGGCTAGCACAGATACGCAGTATTTT. This encodes CASSLAGAASTDTQYF.

V is TRBV6-5 and J is TRBJ2-2; 7 nucleotides align to TRBD2. V lost 5 bases and J lost 5; bases outside the gene matches: 8. The length of the CDR3 is 15 residues. Germline V CDR1 and CDR2: MNHEY, SVGAGI. This chain's CDR3 is CASSLGGRETGELFF. For the CDR3, the DNA is TGTGCCAGCAGTCTCGGTGGGAGGGAGACCGGGGAGCTGTTTTTT.

The V gene is TRBV7-9, the J gene TRBJ2-1; TRBD2 aligns across 11 bases. The CDR3 sequence is 16 residues long. Germline V lookup: CDR1 SEHNR, CDR2 FQNEAQ (reference sequence). J lost 3 bases, V lost 6 bases, and 7 bases had no gene match. The CDR3 nucleotides read TGTGCCAGCAGTCCAGTACTAGCGGGGGACTACAATGAGCAGTTCTTC. Residues: CASSPVLAGDYNEQFF.

The chain uses TRBV7-3 and TRBJ2-1; a possible D gene is TRBD2 (6 bases). CDR1 and CDR2 (germline): SGHTA, FQGTGA. This CDR3 is 20 amino acids long. V lost 5 bases, J lost 3 bases, and 29 bases lay in between. The CDR3 DNA sequence: TGTGCCAGCAGCCTCATTAGGGCGGGAAGAACCACGTCACGCTACAATGAGCAGTTCTTC. Translating gives CASSLIRAGRTTSRYNEQFF.

The chain is built from TRBV5-6 and TRBJ2-7, with TRBD1 matching 7 bases. The V and J ends lost 3 bases and 5 bases, in that order; junction bases with no gene match: 11. The CDR3 covers 15 residues. Germline V CDR1 and CDR2: SGHDT, YYEEEE. CDR3 sequence reads: CASSSGGVGLHEQYV. As DNA, the CDR3 is TGTGCCAGCAGCTCAGGGGGTGTGGGTTTGCACGAGCAGTACGTC.

The gene calls are TRBV5-1 and TRBJ2-7; 8 bases map to TRBD2. CDR1 is SGHRS and CDR2 is YFSETQ in the germline V gene. V shed 4 bases and J 6 bases; nucleotides not matched to a gene: 12. This CDR3 region has 15 residues. The CDR3 loop reads CASSPGISGTLEQYV. CDR3 coding DNA: TGCGCCAGCAGCCCCGGGATTAGCGGGACGCTCGAGCAGTACGTC.